The 20 T cell receptor beta chains below come from one sample, sequenced in a study of CD8+CD57+ T cells in acquired aplastic anemia. Only patients with CD8+CD57+ cell expansion on flow cytometry were chosen for sequencing. Profiling of TCR beta VDJ combinations and CDR3 sequences used genomic DNA as template. A single record per CDR3 protein comes from TCRdb applying MiXCR to the reads. The sample yields 150,000 to 200,000 distinct CDR3 sequences, less than 60% seen once. Material for sequencing was sorted CD4+, CD8+, or CD8+CD57+ T cells (not recorded which) from PBMCs. These receptors were collected from a human donor with aplastic anemia.

Judged by abundance, this clonotype is medium-sized. V gene TRBV7-3 combines with J gene TRBJ1-6, with D hard to call. The ends were cut back, 4 bases at V and 9 bases at J, with 7 bases in the middle. The CDR3 contains 12 residues. CDR1 and CDR2 (germline): SGHTA, FQGTGA. This CDR3 reads CASSSGSSPLHF. CDR3 coding DNA: TGTGCCAGCAGCTCGGGGAGTTCACCCCTCCACTTT.

The chain links TRBV7-9 to TRBJ1-6; D possibly corresponds to TRBD1 (5 bases). Germline V gene sequence: CDR1 SEHNR, CDR2 FQNEAQ (reference sequence). Trimming removed 8 bases from V and 5 bases from J, with 10 bases in between. The CDR3 consists of 13 residues. The CDR3 region has the DNA TGTGCCAGCGGGGGTCTTGATAATTCACCCCTCCACTTT. This translates into CASGGLDNSPLHF. Full variable domain (outside the CDR3, taken from reference TRBV7-9 and TRBJ1-6): DTGVSQNPRHKITKRGQNVTFRCDPISEHNRLYWYRQTLGQGPEFLTYFQNEAQLEKSRLLSDRFSAERPKGSFSTLEIQRTEQGDSAMYLCASGGLDNSPLHFGNGTRLTVT.

V gene TRBV2 combines with J gene TRBJ1-4, with D tentatively TRBD1 (5 bases). This CDR3 has 15 amino acids. V was trimmed by 6 bases and J by 4 bases, leaving 15 bases between them. Per the germline V gene, CDR1 is SNHLY and CDR2 is FYNNEI. CDR3 sequence reads: CASRGSGAGNEKLFF. In nucleotides, the CDR3 is TGTGCCAGCAGGGGAAGTGGGGCAGGTAATGAAAAACTGTTTTTT.

The chain recombines TRBV2 with TRBJ2-3; D possibly corresponds to TRBD1 (5 bases). The ends were cut back, 7 bases at V and 8 bases at J, with 19 bases in the middle. The CDR3 has 14 amino acids. CDR1 and CDR2 from the germline V gene are SNHLY and FYNNEI. CDR3 sequence: CASTQGSIVGTQYF. The CDR3 bases are TGTGCCAGCACCCAGGGAAGCATCGTAGGTACGCAGTATTTT.

The CDR3 here is CATSDLGRGEQFF. The CDR3 DNA reads TGTGCCACCAGTGATTTGGGGCGGGGTGAGCAGTTCTTC. J is TRBJ2-1 and V is TRBV24-1; a possible D gene is TRBD2 (6 bases). Deletions cut 0 bases from V and 9 bases from J, with 8 bases between. The V gene's germline CDR1 is KGHDR and CDR2 SFDVKD. The CDR3 runs 13 residues.

This clonotype was counted at least ten times. The DNA of the CDR3 is TGCGCCAGCAGCGCCACCGGACTATTAGAGACCCAGTACTTC. This codes for CASSATGLLETQYF. The V call is TRBV5-1, the J call TRBJ2-5; perhaps TRBD2 as D (6 bases). This CDR3 has 14 residues. V lost 4 bases, J lost 4 bases, and 14 bases lay in between. CDR1 is SGHRS, CDR2 YFSETQ, per germline.

This clonotype was counted at least ten times. CDR3 sequence: CASSPLFSGREGYTF. In nucleotides, the CDR3 is TGTGCCAGCAGCCCGCTGTTTTCGGGAAGAGAAGGCTACACCTTC. This chain links TRBV11-2 with TRBJ1-2; D is unclear. There are 15 residues in the CDR3. The V gene lost 5 bases and the J gene lost 8 bases, with 21 bases spanning the gap. Germline values: CDR1 SGHAT, CDR2 FQNNGV.

This clonotype has only one observation. The rearrangement uses TRBV10-3 and TRBJ2-1; TRBD2 aligns across 10 bases. The CDR3 covers 14 residues. Germline V gives CDR1 ENHRY, CDR2 SYGVKD. With V trimmed by 4 bases and J by 3 bases, 0 bases remained unmatched. CDR3 in amino acids: CAISGLAGYNEQFF. The CDR3 coding sequence is TGTGCCATCAGTGGACTAGCGGGCTACAATGAGCAGTTCTTC.

This clonotype was counted a single time. The chain employs TRBV7-3 and TRBJ1-5; D remains unclear. Germline values: CDR1 SGHTA, CDR2 FQGTGA. V was clipped by 4 bases and J by 2 bases, with 3 bases between them. The CDR3 loop spans 12 amino acids. The CDR3 DNA sequence: TGTGCCAGCAGCTGGGGCAATCAGCCCCAGCATTTT. It codes for CASSWGNQPQHF.

The CDR3 is CSAVGGEKQPQHF. The CDR3 nucleotides are TGCAGTGCTGTAGGGGGAGAGAAACAGCCCCAGCATTTT. This chain links TRBV20-1 with TRBJ1-5; TRBD1 is a possible D gene (6 bases). The CDR3 runs to 13 residues. CDR1 DFQATT and CDR2 SNEGSKA come from the germline V gene (reference sequence). Deletions cut 5 bases from V and 7 bases from J, with 15 bases between.

As for this clonotype: This clone may be a read error of a much larger clone one base away. The rearrangement links TRBV6-1 to TRBJ2-3, with a weak D call TRBD1 (5 bases). The DNA end favors TRBJ1-5, so the J call may be wrong. The CDR3 consists of 18 residues. Per the germline V gene, CDR1 is MNHNS and CDR2 is SASEGT. CDR3: CASSGGVVAQSSTDTQHF. CDR3 DNA sequence: TGTGCCAGCAGTGGAGGGGTGGTGGCCCAATCTAGCACAGATACGCAGCATTTT.

This rearrangement joins TRBV10-3 to TRBJ2-3; D is possibly TRBD2 (5 bases). The CDR3 totals 15 residues. Germline V CDR1 and CDR2: ENHRY, SYGVKD. Trimming pared 6 bases from V and 0 bases from J, leaving 13 bases between. For the CDR3, the DNA is TGTGCCATCAGGGAGGTCGGAGCAAGCACAGATACGCAGTATTTT. Its protein product is CAIREVGASTDTQYF.

Ten or more counts support this clonotype. The V gene is TRBV2, the J gene TRBJ2-2, with D uncertain. The CDR3 has 15 amino acids. Trimming cost V 5 bases and J 5 bases, with 15 bases left between them. Germline assignment: CDR1 SNHLY and CDR2 FYNNEI. The CDR3 DNA follows: TGTGCCAGCAGTCGACTCGGAAGGAGTACCGGGGAGCTGTTTTTT. Amino acid sequence: CASSRLGRSTGELFF. Based on the CDR3 plus reference TRBV2 and TRBJ2-2, the full variable domain is EPEVTQTPSHQVTQMGQEVILRCVPISNHLYFYWYRQILGQKVEFLVSFYNNEISEKSEIFDDQFSVERPDGSNFTLKIRSTKLEDSAMYFCASSRLGRSTGELFFGEGSRLTVL.

This chain connects TRBV10-1 to TRBJ2-1, with TRBD1 matching 7 bases. The CDR3 runs to 15 residues. Germline CDR1 WNHNN, CDR2 SYGVQD (reference sequence). The V gene end was trimmed by 6 bases and the J gene end by 5 bases; junction bases not matched to a gene: 10. The CDR3 DNA is TGCGCCAGCAGAGCCGGGACAGTTGGAAACAATGAGCAGTTCTTC. Its translation is CASRAGTVGNNEQFF.

This clonotype was seen ten or more times. The chain has TRBV6-1 and TRBJ1-1; tentative D call: TRBD1 (5 bases). The germline gives CDR1 MNHNS, CDR2 SASEGT. V was shortened by 4 bases and J by 1 base, with 10 bases between the two germline ends. The CDR3 contains 14 residues. The CDR3 bases are TGTGCCAGCAGTGCCCGACAGCCGAACACTGAAGCTTTCTTT. Translated, it gives CASSARQPNTEAFF.

The chain links TRBV7-6 to TRBJ1-2; the match to TRBD1 covers 7 bases. After removal of 1 base from V and 3 bases from J, the junction contained 11 bases not matched to a gene. The CDR3 is 17 amino acids. CDR1 is SGHVS and CDR2 is FNYEAQ in the germline V gene. In nucleotides, the CDR3 is TGTGCCAGCAGCTTAGGTGACGGAGGGGGCGATGACTATGGCTACACCTTC. Protein sequence: CASSLGDGGGDDYGYTF.

This clonotype was seen repeatedly, ten times or more. The chain carries TRBV5-1 and TRBJ2-7, with a possible D match to TRBD1 (5 bases). Germline CDR1 reads SGHRS; CDR2 reads YFSETQ. The V gene lost 2 bases and the J gene lost 1 base, with 10 bases spanning the gap. The CDR3 extends over 14 amino acids. The CDR3 DNA reads TGCGCCAGCAGCTTCAGGGCCGGGTCCTACGAGCAGTACTTC. It yields the protein CASSFRAGSYEQYF. The full variable domain, rest sourced from reference TRBV5-1 and TRBJ2-7, is KAGVTQTPRYLIKTRGQQVTLSCSPISGHRSVSWYQQTPGQGLQFLFEYFSETQRNKGNFPGRFSGRQFSNSRSEMNVSTLELGDSALYLCASSFRAGSYEQYFGPGTRLTVT.

This clonotype was seen a handful of times. V usage is TRBV7-9 and J usage is TRBJ1-6; no definite D call. This CDR3 has 11 residues. Germline CDR1 is SEHNR and CDR2 is FQNEAQ (reference sequence). V dropped 2 bases and J dropped 10 bases, with 3 bases sitting between them. The DNA of the CDR3 is TGTGCCAGCAGCTTACAGTCACCCCTCCACTTT. Translated: CASSLQSPLHF.

To note about this clonotype: One end of the junction varies from germline; a read error may be responsible. In DNA form, the CDR3 reads TGCAGCGCTCGGGACAGCATGAACATCGGGGAGCTGTTTTTT. Translated, it gives CSARDSMNIGELFF. The V call is TRBV29-1, the J call TRBJ2-2; 7 bases match TRBD1. The CDR3 runs 14 residues. The germline V gene has CDR1 SQVTM and CDR2 ANQGSEA.

The chain links TRBV2 to TRBJ1-5, with D perhaps matching TRBD1 (6 bases). CDR3 length: 14 amino acids. V was shortened by 2 bases and J by 6 bases, with 11 bases between the two germline ends. In germline, CDR1 is SNHLY, CDR2 FYNNEI. The CDR3 DNA reads TGTGCCAGCAGTGAAATCAGGGGTGCTCAGCCCCAGCATTTT. Amino acids: CASSEIRGAQPQHF. Full variable domain (remainder filled in from reference TRBV2 and TRBJ1-5): EPEVTQTPSHQVTQMGQEVILRCVPISNHLYFYWYRQILGQKVEFLVSFYNNEISEKSEIFDDQFSVERPDGSNFTLKIRSTKLEDSAMYFCASSEIRGAQPQHFGDGTRLSIL.